Listed below are T cell receptor beta chains from one sample, sequenced in a study of OX40 agonist ivuxolimab in advanced cancers. Libraries were prepared by immunoSEQ multiplex PCR; TCRdb keeps only in-frame clonotypes and omits some of them. The sample has roughly 56,000 clones, roughly 84% seen once. Sequenced here: CD4+ or CD8+ T cells sorted from blood, sampled in a trial of the OX40 agonist ivuxolimab. Every receptor here comes from an adult with an advanced solid tumor such as melanoma, head and neck, liver or kidney cancer. Each CDR3 is given with its conserved first and last residue. D genes are given only for firm matches. The size field is filled for only some rows; it gives once, few, many or a size class.

v_gene: TRBV5-6
d_gene: -
abundance: -
j_gene: TRBJ1-2
CDR3nt: TGTGCCAGCAGCTTGTGGCGCCAGGGATCCGGTGGCTACACCTTC
CDR3aa: CASSLWRQGSGGYTF

v_gene: TRBV7-2
d_gene: -
abundance: -
j_gene: TRBJ2-1
CDR3nt: TGTGCCAGCAGAGGCTTTGTCCAGTTCTTC
CDR3aa: CASRGFVQFF

v_gene: TRBV13
d_gene: -
abundance: -
j_gene: TRBJ2-4
CDR3nt: TGTGCCAGCAGCTCGTCACTTGAAAACATTCAGTACTTC
CDR3aa: CASSSSLENIQYF

v_gene: TRBV28
d_gene: TRBD1
abundance: -
j_gene: TRBJ2-5
CDR3nt: TGTGCCAGCAGGGTGACAGGGAGGACCCAGTACTTC
CDR3aa: CASRVTGRTQYF

v_gene: TRBV7-9
d_gene: -
abundance: few
j_gene: TRBJ1-3
CDR3nt: TGTGCCAGCAGCTCCACAGAGGTTGGAAACACCATATATTTT
CDR3aa: CASSSTEVGNTIYF

v_gene: TRBV19
d_gene: -
abundance: -
j_gene: TRBJ2-6
CDR3nt: TGTGCCAGTAGTACCGACCACTCTGGGGCCAACGTCCTGACTTTC
CDR3aa: CASSTDHSGANVLTF

v_gene: TRBV19
d_gene: -
abundance: -
j_gene: TRBJ1-1
CDR3nt: TGTGCCAGTAGTATTTATCGGGGCGGGTTAGGTTTCTTT
CDR3aa: CASSIYRGGLGFF

v_gene: TRBV6-1
d_gene: -
abundance: -
j_gene: TRBJ1-1
CDR3nt: TGTGCCAGCAGGTTCAGGGCAGAGAACACTGAAGCTTTCTTT
CDR3aa: CASRFRAENTEAFF

v_gene: TRBV4-1
d_gene: -
abundance: -
j_gene: TRBJ1-5
CDR3nt: TGCGCCAGCAGCCAAGATATGGACGGGTACCAGCCCCAGCATTTT
CDR3aa: CASSQDMDGYQPQHF

v_gene: TRBV6-5
d_gene: TRBD1
abundance: -
j_gene: TRBJ2-7
CDR3nt: TGTGCCAGCAGTGGGGACAGGGGGCGCGGCGAGCAGTACTTC
CDR3aa: CASSGDRGRGEQYF

v_gene: TRBV7-6
d_gene: TRBD1
abundance: once
j_gene: TRBJ2-7
CDR3nt: TGTGCCAGCAGCTCCCCGGGACAGGGCACCTACGAGCAGTACTTC
CDR3aa: CASSSPGQGTYEQYF

v_gene: TRBV5-4
d_gene: -
abundance: -
j_gene: TRBJ2-3
CDR3nt: TGTGCCAGCAGCTTGGGTCGTGGCAGGGAGACAGATACGCAGTATTTT
CDR3aa: CASSLGRGRETDTQYF

v_gene: TRBV6-6
d_gene: -
abundance: -
j_gene: TRBJ1-2
CDR3nt: TGTGCCAGCAGTTACTTATCAGGGTCGGGCGGCTACACCTTC
CDR3aa: CASSYLSGSGGYTF

v_gene: TRBV4-2
d_gene: -
abundance: few
j_gene: TRBJ2-7
CDR3nt: TGTGCCAGCAGCCAAGACCCTGACAGTCCCTACGAGCAGTACTTC
CDR3aa: CASSQDPDSPYEQYF

v_gene: TRBV6-6
d_gene: -
abundance: -
j_gene: TRBJ2-7
CDR3nt: TGTGCCAGCAGTTACTCTACCCAAACCGGGGAGCAGTACTTC
CDR3aa: CASSYSTQTGEQYF

v_gene: TRBV5-5
d_gene: -
abundance: -
j_gene: TRBJ2-5
CDR3nt: TGTGCCAGCACCCTGGCATCCGGGACCCAGTACTTC
CDR3aa: CASTLASGTQYF

v_gene: TRBV5-1
d_gene: TRBD1
abundance: -
j_gene: TRBJ2-7
CDR3nt: TGCGCCAGCAGCTTGGGTAGGGACAGGGCCACCTACGAGCAGTACTTC
CDR3aa: CASSLGRDRATYEQYF

v_gene: TRBV4-2
d_gene: TRBD1
abundance: -
j_gene: TRBJ2-7
CDR3nt: TGTGCCAGCAGCCAGACAGGGGGAACCCACTCCTACGAGCAGTACTTC
CDR3aa: CASSQTGGTHSYEQYF

v_gene: TRBV9
d_gene: TRBD1
abundance: -
j_gene: TRBJ1-5
CDR3nt: TGTGCCAGCAGCGTAACCCAGGACAGGGGATGCAATCAGCCCCAGCATTTT
CDR3aa: CASSVTQDRGCNQPQHF

v_gene: TRBV30
d_gene: TRBD2
abundance: -
j_gene: TRBJ2-1
CDR3nt: TGTGCCTGGAGTGTAGCGGGAGGAATGGATGAGCAGTTCTTC
CDR3aa: CAWSVAGGMDEQFF

v_gene: TRBV18
d_gene: -
abundance: -
j_gene: TRBJ2-1
CDR3nt: TGTGCCAGCTCACTCTTGGGAGAGGATAATGAGCAGTTCTTC
CDR3aa: CASSLLGEDNEQFF

v_gene: TRBV4-2
d_gene: TRBD1
abundance: -
j_gene: TRBJ2-5
CDR3nt: TGTGCCAGCAGCCGTAGGACAGGGGTAGAGGAGACCCAGTACTTC
CDR3aa: CASSRRTGVEETQYF

v_gene: TRBV15
d_gene: -
abundance: -
j_gene: TRBJ2-1
CDR3nt: TGTGCCACCAGCAGAGATCAGAATGAGCAGTTCTTC
CDR3aa: CATSRDQNEQFF

v_gene: TRBV7-6
d_gene: -
abundance: -
j_gene: TRBJ2-7
CDR3nt: TGTGCCAGCAGCTTAGGTGGGGGGGAGCAGTACTTC
CDR3aa: CASSLGGGEQYF

v_gene: TRBV5-1
d_gene: -
abundance: -
j_gene: TRBJ2-3
CDR3nt: TGCGCCAGCAGCTTGGTCGGGGAGAGAAGCACAGATACGCAGTATTTT
CDR3aa: CASSLVGERSTDTQYF

v_gene: TRBV5-1
d_gene: TRBD1
abundance: -
j_gene: TRBJ2-1
CDR3nt: TGCGCCAGCAGCTTGAGAGGGACAGGGTTAGGGTACAATGAGCAGTTCTTC
CDR3aa: CASSLRGTGLGYNEQFF

v_gene: TRBV10-3
d_gene: TRBD1
abundance: -
j_gene: TRBJ2-7
CDR3nt: TGTGCCATCAGTCAACAGGGGGCCGGGGACGAGCAGTACTTC
CDR3aa: CAISQQGAGDEQYF

v_gene: TRBV4-3
d_gene: TRBD2
abundance: -
j_gene: TRBJ2-2
CDR3nt: TGCGCCAGCAGTATGGGACTAGCCGGAGTCGGGGAGCTGTTTTTT
CDR3aa: CASSMGLAGVGELFF

v_gene: TRBV10-2
d_gene: TRBD2
abundance: -
j_gene: TRBJ2-2
CDR3nt: TGCGCCAGCAGGATAGCGGGAGTGGGCGGGGAGCTGTTTTTT
CDR3aa: CASRIAGVGGELFF

v_gene: TRBV30
d_gene: TRBD1
abundance: -
j_gene: TRBJ1-6
CDR3nt: TGTGCCTGGAGTGGGACAGGGGGTAATTCACCCCTCCACTTT
CDR3aa: CAWSGTGGNSPLHF

v_gene: TRBV11-2
d_gene: -
abundance: once
j_gene: TRBJ1-6
CDR3nt: TGTGCCAGCAGCCCTGGTTCCTATAATTCACCCCTCCACTTT
CDR3aa: CASSPGSYNSPLHF

v_gene: TRBV7-9
d_gene: -
abundance: -
j_gene: TRBJ2-2
CDR3nt: TGTGCCAGCAGCTTAGCTGATGCCGGGGAGCTGTTTTTT
CDR3aa: CASSLADAGELFF

v_gene: TRBV9
d_gene: -
abundance: -
j_gene: TRBJ1-1
CDR3nt: TGTGCCAGCAGCGTAGCTCAGGGCGTTGGCACTGAAGCTTTCTTT
CDR3aa: CASSVAQGVGTEAFF

v_gene: TRBV11-2
d_gene: -
abundance: once
j_gene: TRBJ1-2
CDR3nt: TGTGCCAGCAGCCGGTTGGCAGGAAGACCCTATGGCTACACCTTC
CDR3aa: CASSRLAGRPYGYTF

v_gene: TRBV19
d_gene: -
abundance: -
j_gene: TRBJ1-1
CDR3nt: TGTGCCAGTAGTATATTCGGGCGGGCTGAAGCTTTCTTT
CDR3aa: CASSIFGRAEAFF

v_gene: TRBV2
d_gene: -
abundance: once
j_gene: TRBJ1-6
CDR3nt: TGTGCCAGCAGTGAATCAGGGGCCCGTCGAATGGTCTCACCCCTCCACTTT
CDR3aa: CASSESGARRMVSPLHF

v_gene: TRBV5-1
d_gene: TRBD1
abundance: -
j_gene: TRBJ2-7
CDR3nt: TGCGCCAGCAGCTCGGGCCTGGGACAGGGGATTATGAGTCAGTACTTC
CDR3aa: CASSSGLGQGIMSQYF

v_gene: TRBV6-6
d_gene: -
abundance: -
j_gene: TRBJ2-7
CDR3nt: TGTGCCAGCAGTGACACCCTCGGCGAGCAGTACTTC
CDR3aa: CASSDTLGEQYF

v_gene: TRBV2
d_gene: -
abundance: -
j_gene: TRBJ1-5
CDR3nt: TGTGCCAGCAGTGAAAGCTCGGGAGGGTCAAATCAGCCCCAGCATTTT
CDR3aa: CASSESSGGSNQPQHF

v_gene: TRBV11-2
d_gene: -
abundance: -
j_gene: TRBJ2-3
CDR3nt: TGTGCCAGCAGTTCCGGGGGACTCAGCACAGATACGCAGTATTTT
CDR3aa: CASSSGGLSTDTQYF

v_gene: TRBV19
d_gene: -
abundance: -
j_gene: TRBJ1-2
CDR3nt: TGTGCCAGTAAAATGGGGCTCGCCTATGGCTACACCTTC
CDR3aa: CASKMGLAYGYTF